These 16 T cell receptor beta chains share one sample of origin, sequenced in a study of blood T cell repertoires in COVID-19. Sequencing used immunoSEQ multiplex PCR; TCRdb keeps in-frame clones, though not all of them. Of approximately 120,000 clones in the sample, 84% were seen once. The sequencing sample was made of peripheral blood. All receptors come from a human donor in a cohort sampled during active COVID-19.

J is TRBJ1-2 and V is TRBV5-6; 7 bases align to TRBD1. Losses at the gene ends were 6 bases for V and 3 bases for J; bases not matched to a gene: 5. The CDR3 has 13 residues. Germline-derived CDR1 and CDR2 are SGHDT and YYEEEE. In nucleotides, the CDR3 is TGTGCCAGCACCTGGGGGACAGACTATGGCTACACCTTC. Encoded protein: CASTWGTDYGYTF. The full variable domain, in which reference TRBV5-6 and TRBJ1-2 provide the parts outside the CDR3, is DAGVTQSPTHLIKTRGQQVTLRCSPKSGHDTVSWYQQALGQGPQFIFQYYEEEERQRGNFPDRFSGHQFPNYSSELNVNALLLGDSALYLCASTWGTDYGYTFGSGTRLTVV.

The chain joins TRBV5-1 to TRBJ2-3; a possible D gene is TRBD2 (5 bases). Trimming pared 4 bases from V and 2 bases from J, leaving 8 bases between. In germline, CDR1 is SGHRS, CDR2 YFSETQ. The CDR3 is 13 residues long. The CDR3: CASSRGNTDTQYF. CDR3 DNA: TGCGCCAGCAGCCGGGGAAACACAGATACGCAGTATTTT.

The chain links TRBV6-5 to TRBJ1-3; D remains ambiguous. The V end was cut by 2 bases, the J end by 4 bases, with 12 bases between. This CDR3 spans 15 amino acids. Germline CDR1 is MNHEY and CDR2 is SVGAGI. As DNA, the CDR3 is TGTGCCAGCAGTTACCGGGGTGCGGAGGGAAACACCATATATTTT. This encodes CASSYRGAEGNTIYF.

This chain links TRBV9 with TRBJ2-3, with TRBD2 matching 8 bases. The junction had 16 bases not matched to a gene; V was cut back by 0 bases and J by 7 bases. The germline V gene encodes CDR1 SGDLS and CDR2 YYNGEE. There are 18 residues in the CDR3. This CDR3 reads CASSVGGLVAGSANTQYF. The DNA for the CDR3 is TGTGCCAGCAGCGTAGGAGGTCTGGTAGCGGGGTCTGCCAATACGCAGTATTTT.

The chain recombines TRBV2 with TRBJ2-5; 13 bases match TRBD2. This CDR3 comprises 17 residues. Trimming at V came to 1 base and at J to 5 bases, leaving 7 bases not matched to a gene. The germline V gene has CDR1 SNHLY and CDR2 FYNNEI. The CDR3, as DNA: TGTGCCAGCAGTGAAGGGGGACTAGCGGGGAGGGGCGAGACCCAGTACTTC. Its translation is CASSEGGLAGRGETQYF.

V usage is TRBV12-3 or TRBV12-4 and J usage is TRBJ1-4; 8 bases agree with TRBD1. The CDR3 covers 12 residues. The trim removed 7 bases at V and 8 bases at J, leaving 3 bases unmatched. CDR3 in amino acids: CASNRQGEKLFF. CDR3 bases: TGTGCCAGCAATCGACAGGGGGAAAAACTGTTTTTT.

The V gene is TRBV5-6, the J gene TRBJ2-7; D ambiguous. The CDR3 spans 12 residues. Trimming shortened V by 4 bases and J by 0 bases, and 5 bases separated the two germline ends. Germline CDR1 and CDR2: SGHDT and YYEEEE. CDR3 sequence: CASSLNSYEQYF. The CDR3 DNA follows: TGTGCCAGCAGCCTTAACTCCTACGAGCAGTACTTC.

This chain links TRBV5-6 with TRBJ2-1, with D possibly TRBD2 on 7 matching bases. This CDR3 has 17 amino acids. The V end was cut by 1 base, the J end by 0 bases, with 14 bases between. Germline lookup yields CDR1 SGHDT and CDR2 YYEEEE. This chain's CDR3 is CASSLFGGGASYNEQFF. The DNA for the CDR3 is TGTGCCAGCAGCTTGTTTGGTGGGGGGGCCTCCTACAATGAGCAGTTCTTC.

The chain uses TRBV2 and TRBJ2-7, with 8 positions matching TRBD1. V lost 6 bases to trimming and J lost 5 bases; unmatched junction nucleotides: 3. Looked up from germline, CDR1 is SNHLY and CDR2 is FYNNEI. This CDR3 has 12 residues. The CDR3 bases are TGTGCCAGCAGCGAGACAGGGGACGAGCAGTACTTC. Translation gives CASSETGDEQYF.

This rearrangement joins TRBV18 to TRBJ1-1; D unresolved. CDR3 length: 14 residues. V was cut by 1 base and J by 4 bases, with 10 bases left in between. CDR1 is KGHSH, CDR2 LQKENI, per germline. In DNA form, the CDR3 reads TGTGCCAGCTCACCACTCGGGGTTGGCACTGAAGCTTTCTTT. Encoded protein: CASSPLGVGTEAFF.

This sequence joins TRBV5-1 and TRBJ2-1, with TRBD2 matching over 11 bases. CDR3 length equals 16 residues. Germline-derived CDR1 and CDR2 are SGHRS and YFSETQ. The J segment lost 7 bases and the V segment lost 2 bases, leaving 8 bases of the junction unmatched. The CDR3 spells CASSFGLAGGNNEQFF. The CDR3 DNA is TGCGCCAGCAGCTTCGGGCTAGCGGGGGGAAATAATGAGCAGTTCTTC.

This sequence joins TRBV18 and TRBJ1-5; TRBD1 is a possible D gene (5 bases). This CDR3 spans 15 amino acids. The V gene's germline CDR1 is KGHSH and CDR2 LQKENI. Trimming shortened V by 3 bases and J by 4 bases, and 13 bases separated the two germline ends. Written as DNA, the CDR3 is TGTGCCAGCTCACCCTCTACAGGAATAAATCAGCCCCAGCATTTT. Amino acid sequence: CASSPSTGINQPQHF.

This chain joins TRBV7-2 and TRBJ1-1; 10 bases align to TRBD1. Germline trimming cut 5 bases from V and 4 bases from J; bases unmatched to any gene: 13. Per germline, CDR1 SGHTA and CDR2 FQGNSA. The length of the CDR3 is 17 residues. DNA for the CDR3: TGTGCCAGCAGCCCCGGGACAGGGGCCCCTCGGGGCACTGAAGCTTTCTTT. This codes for CASSPGTGAPRGTEAFF.

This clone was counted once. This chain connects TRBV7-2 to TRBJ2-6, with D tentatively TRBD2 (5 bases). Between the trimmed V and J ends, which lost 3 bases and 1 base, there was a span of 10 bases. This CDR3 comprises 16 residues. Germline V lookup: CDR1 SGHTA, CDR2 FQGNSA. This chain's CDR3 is CASSFGGGSGANVLTF. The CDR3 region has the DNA TGTGCCAGCAGCTTCGGAGGCGGGTCTGGGGCCAACGTCCTGACTTTC.

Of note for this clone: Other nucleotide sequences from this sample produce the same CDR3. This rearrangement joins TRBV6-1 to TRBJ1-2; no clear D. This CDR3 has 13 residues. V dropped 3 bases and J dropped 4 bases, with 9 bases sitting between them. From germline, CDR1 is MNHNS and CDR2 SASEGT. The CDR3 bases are TGTGCCAGCAGTGACGCGATTCGCTATGGCTACACCTTC. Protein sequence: CASSDAIRYGYTF.

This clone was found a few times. For the CDR3, the DNA is TGTGCCAGCAGCGCCCTTGACTCTAGCACAGATACGCAGTATTTT. Translated, it gives CASSALDSSTDTQYF. The rearrangement joins TRBV9 to TRBJ2-3, with unresolved D. The length of the CDR3 is 15 residues. Germline CDR1 and CDR2: SGDLS and YYNGEE. Trimming left V 3 bases short and J 0 bases short, with 11 bases between.